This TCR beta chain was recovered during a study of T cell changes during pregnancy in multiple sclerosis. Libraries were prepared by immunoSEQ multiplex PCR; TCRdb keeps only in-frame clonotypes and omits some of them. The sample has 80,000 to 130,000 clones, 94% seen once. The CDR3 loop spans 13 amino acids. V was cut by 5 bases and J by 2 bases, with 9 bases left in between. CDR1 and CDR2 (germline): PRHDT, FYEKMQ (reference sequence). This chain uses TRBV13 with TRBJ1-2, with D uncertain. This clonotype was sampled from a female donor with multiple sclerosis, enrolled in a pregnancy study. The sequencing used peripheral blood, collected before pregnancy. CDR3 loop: CASSPQLNYGYTF. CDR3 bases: TGTGCCAGCAGCCCACAATTGAACTATGGCTACACCTTC.